The TCR beta chain described here comes from a study of cytomegalovirus exposure and HLA in healthy donors. The PCR employed 60 Vbeta primers together with 13 Jbeta primers. Method: immunoSEQ multiplex PCR; TCRdb's copy keeps in-frame clones and lacks some. The sample shows roughly 80,000 clones, about 70% of them seen only once. This CDR3 is built from 14 residues. Germline CDR1 is MNHNS and CDR2 is SASEGT. The chain combines TRBV6-1 with TRBJ2-5; 13 bases map to TRBD2. The DNA matches TRBJ2-7 better at its end, which makes the J call doubtful. The sequence was collected from a woman aged 45 to 65 in good health and CMV-seropositive. Source material: PBMCs. In nucleotides, the CDR3 is TGTGCCAGCAGTGCCGGACTAGCGGGAGACGAGCAGTACTTC. It translates to CASSAGLAGDEQYF.